This T cell receptor beta chain is drawn from a study of beta chain features in type 1 diabetes. About this clone itself: Antigen specificity is unknown.

As every portion of the isolated RNA was reverse transcribed, the sequencing read expressed TCRB transcripts. Sequencing used immunoSEQ multiplex PCR; TCRdb keeps in-frame clones, though not all of them. Of 500,000 to 650,000 clones listed, roughly 12% were seen once; the top ten hold 0.095% to 0.15%. CDR1 SGHDT and CDR2 YYEEEE come from the germline V gene. Trimming at V came to 2 bases and at J to 3 bases, leaving 5 bases not matched to a gene. The CDR3 contains 14 residues. Sorted populations all exceeded 95% purity. Study observations and caveats: Patients with Type 1 diabetes showed moderately but significantly shorter TCRB CDR3s in all four CD4+ subsets. The cDNA sequencing approach could over-represent high-TCR-expressing cells. In the patient group, naive, central memory and Treg TCRB repertoires seemed more alike than in the healthy donor group. Any HLA effect on TCRB rearrangement was left unresolved by small sub-analyses.

The TCR sequence derives from a man aged 25 to 45 with type 1 diabetes. The material sequenced was naive CD4+ T cells from blood. The V gene is TRBV5-6, the J gene TRBJ2-7; 7 bases match TRBD1. DNA for the CDR3: TGTGCCAGCAGCTTACAACAGGGGCTCTACGAGCAGTACTTC. Its protein is CASSLQQGLYEQYF. Full variable domain (outside the CDR3, taken from reference TRBV5-6 and TRBJ2-7): DAGVTQSPTHLIKTRGQQVTLRCSPKSGHDTVSWYQQALGQGPQFIFQYYEEEERQRGNFPDRFSGHQFPNYSSELNVNALLLGDSALYLCASSLQQGLYEQYFGPGTRLTVT.